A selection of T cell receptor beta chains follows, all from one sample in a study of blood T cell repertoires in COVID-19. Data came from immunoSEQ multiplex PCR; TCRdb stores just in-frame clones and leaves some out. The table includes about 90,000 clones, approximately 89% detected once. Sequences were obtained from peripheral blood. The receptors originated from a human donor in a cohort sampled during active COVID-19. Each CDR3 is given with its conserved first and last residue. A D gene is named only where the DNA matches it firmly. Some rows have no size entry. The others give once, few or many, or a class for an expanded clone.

CASSAGTGPASPLHF TGTGCCAGCAGCGCCGGGACAGGCCCTGCTTCACCCCTCCACTTT few TRBJ1-6 TRBV7-9 TRBD1
CASSPQSYNEQFF TGTGCCAGCAGTCCACAGAGCTACAATGAGCAGTTCTTC once TRBJ2-1 TRBV27 NA
CASSWRDQFGNTIYF TGTGCCAGCAGCTGGCGGGATCAGTTTGGAAACACCATATATTTT NA TRBJ1-3 TRBV28 NA
CASSPGQPGGEQFF TGTGCCAGCAGTCCGGGACAGCCGGGCGGTGAGCAGTTCTTC NA TRBJ2-1 TRBV27 TRBD1
CATSRGVANTEAFF TGTGCCACCAGCAGAGGTGTGGCCAACACTGAAGCTTTCTTT NA TRBJ1-1 TRBV15 NA
CATSVAPGQGVTGELFF TGTGCCACCAGTGTCGCGCCGGGACAGGGAGTCACCGGGGAGCTGTTTTTT NA TRBJ2-2 TRBV24-1 TRBD1
CASRRLRGTASFEAFF TGTGCCAGCAGGCGTCTCAGAGGGACAGCATCATTTGAAGCTTTCTTT once TRBJ1-1 TRBV5-5 TRBD1
CASSAGDPHNEQFF TGCGCCAGCAGCGCGGGGGACCCTCACAATGAGCAGTTCTTC NA TRBJ2-1 TRBV5-1 TRBD2
CASSLAGQSEAFF TGTGCCAGCAGTTTAGCGGGACAGAGTGAAGCTTTCTTT NA TRBJ1-1 TRBV28 TRBD1
CASRFQGGGQPQHF TGTGCCAGCAGATTCCAGGGGGGAGGTCAGCCCCAGCATTTT NA TRBJ1-5 TRBV2 TRBD1
CAWSATADSPLHF TGTGCCTGGAGTGCCACTGCGGATTCACCCCTCCACTTT NA TRBJ1-6 TRBV30 NA
CACRAHLGDTEAFF TGTGCCTGCAGGGCTCATCTCGGCGACACTGAAGCTTTCTTT NA TRBJ1-1 TRBV30 NA
CASSLTGYGYTF TGTGCCAGCAGCTTAACGGGATATGGCTACACCTTC few TRBJ1-2 TRBV7-9 NA
CASSPRGTDTQYF TGTGCCAGCTCACCTAGAGGCACAGATACGCAGTATTTT NA TRBJ2-3 TRBV18 NA
CSVDLGTGWRRDTEAFF TGCAGCGTTGATCTCGGGACAGGGTGGAGGAGAGATACTGAAGCTTTCTTT NA TRBJ1-1 TRBV29-1 TRBD1
CAISYLVGGSDTQYF TGTGCCATCAGTTACCTCGTGGGGGGTTCAGATACGCAGTATTTT NA TRBJ2-3 TRBV10-3 NA
CASSLGQYGYTF TGTGCCAGCAGTTTAGGGCAGTATGGCTACACCTTC NA TRBJ1-2 TRBV28 NA
CASRVGQGVNYGYTF TGTGCCAGCAGAGTAGGACAGGGGGTTAACTATGGCTACACCTTC NA TRBJ1-2 TRBV6-5 TRBD1
CASSAPGQVFSGANVLTF TGTGCCAGCAGCGCCCCGGGACAGGTTTTCTCTGGGGCCAACGTCCTGACTTTC NA TRBJ2-6 TRBV28 TRBD1
CAWSSTRAEQYF TGTGCCTGGAGTTCAACTAGGGCCGAGCAGTACTTC NA TRBJ2-7 TRBV30 NA
CASMQGRGEAFF TGTGCCAGCATGCAGGGGAGGGGTGAAGCTTTCTTT NA TRBJ1-1 TRBV3-1/TRBV3-2 NA
CAWSATGGFGQYF TGTGCCTGGAGTGCCACGGGGGGGTTTGGGCAGTACTTC NA TRBJ2-7 TRBV30 TRBD2
CASSTSSGANVLTF TGTGCCAGCAGCACCAGCTCTGGGGCCAACGTCCTGACTTTC NA TRBJ2-6 TRBV7-2 NA
CASSPFWDSIFYEQYF TGTGCCAGCAGCCCATTTTGGGACAGTATATTCTACGAGCAGTACTTC NA TRBJ2-7 TRBV3-1/TRBV3-2 TRBD1
CASSPMGGSQETQYF TGTGCCAGCAGCCCGATGGGGGGGAGTCAAGAGACCCAGTACTTC NA TRBJ2-5 TRBV9 TRBD2
CASSLLGHYEQYF TGTGCCAGCAGCTTATTAGGACACTACGAGCAGTACTTC few TRBJ2-7 TRBV5-6 NA
CATGQGAWGYTF TGTGCCACGGGACAGGGGGCCTGGGGCTACACCTTC NA TRBJ1-2 TRBV19 TRBD1
CASSRQANSYNEQFF TGTGCCAGTAGTCGACAGGCCAACTCCTACAATGAGCAGTTCTTC NA TRBJ2-1 TRBV19 NA
CASSFATLAYEQYF TGTGCCAGCAGTTTCGCTACTTTGGCCTACGAGCAGTACTTC NA TRBJ2-7 TRBV28 NA
CASSETSGGSWGEQYF TGTGCCAGCAGTGAAACTAGCGGGGGATCGTGGGGAGAGCAGTACTTC NA TRBJ2-7 TRBV6-1 TRBD2
CATSRDYLQGQPQHF TGTGCCACCAGCAGAGATTACCTCCAGGGCCAGCCCCAGCATTTT NA TRBJ1-5 TRBV15 NA
CASRPGFVTGELFF TGTGCCAGCAGGCCGGGTTTCGTCACCGGGGAGCTGTTTTTT NA TRBJ2-2 TRBV6-5 NA
CASKDSSYNSPLHF TGTGCCAGCAAGGACAGCTCCTATAATTCACCCCTCCACTTT NA TRBJ1-6 TRBV6-5 NA
CASSDSGGARAETQYF TGCGCCAGCAGTGATAGCGGGGGGGCGAGGGCTGAGACCCAGTACTTC NA TRBJ2-5 TRBV5-1 TRBD2
CASSPREVGGTEAFF TGTGCCAGCAGCCCCCGGGAGGTTGGTGGCACTGAAGCTTTCTTT NA TRBJ1-1 TRBV5-8 NA
CASSGRRLAGDPLNEQFF TGTGCCAGCAGCGGCCGTCGTCTAGCGGGGGACCCTTTGAATGAGCAGTTCTTC NA TRBJ2-1 TRBV21-1 NA
CASNPQGVSQETQYF TGTGCCAGCAACCCTCAGGGGGTAAGCCAAGAGACCCAGTACTTC NA TRBJ2-5 TRBV19 TRBD1
CASSLGTGNQPQHF TGTGCCAGCAGCTTAGGTACGGGGAATCAGCCCCAGCATTTT NA TRBJ1-5 TRBV7-2 NA
CASSPVMGRHTGELFF TGTGCCAGCTCACCAGTCATGGGGAGACACACCGGGGAGCTGTTTTTT once TRBJ2-2 TRBV18 NA
CASSLITGQEGYGYTF TGCGCCAGCAGCTTGATAACAGGACAGGAAGGCTATGGCTACACCTTC once TRBJ1-2 TRBV5-1 TRBD1
CASSVGPLAGTGETQYF TGTGCCAGCAGCGTCGGCCCCCTAGCGGGTACAGGAGAGACCCAGTACTTC NA TRBJ2-5 TRBV9 TRBD2